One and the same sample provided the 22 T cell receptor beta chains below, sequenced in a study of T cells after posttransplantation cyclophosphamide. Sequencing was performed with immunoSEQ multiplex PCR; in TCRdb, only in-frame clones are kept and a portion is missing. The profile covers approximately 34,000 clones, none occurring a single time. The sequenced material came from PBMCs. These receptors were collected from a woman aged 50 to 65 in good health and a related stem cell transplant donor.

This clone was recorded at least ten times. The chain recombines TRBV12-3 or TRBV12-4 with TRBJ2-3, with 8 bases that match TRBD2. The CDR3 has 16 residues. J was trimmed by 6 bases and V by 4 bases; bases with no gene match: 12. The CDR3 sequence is CASSSGKGLAVDTQYF. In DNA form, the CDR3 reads TGTGCCAGCAGTTCAGGGAAAGGACTAGCTGTGGATACGCAGTATTTT.

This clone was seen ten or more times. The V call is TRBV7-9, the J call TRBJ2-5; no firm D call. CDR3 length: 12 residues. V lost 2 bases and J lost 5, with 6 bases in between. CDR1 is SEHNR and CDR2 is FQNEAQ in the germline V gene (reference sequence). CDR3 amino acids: CASSLPRETQYF. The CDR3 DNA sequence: TGTGCCAGCAGCTTACCGAGGGAGACCCAGTACTTC.

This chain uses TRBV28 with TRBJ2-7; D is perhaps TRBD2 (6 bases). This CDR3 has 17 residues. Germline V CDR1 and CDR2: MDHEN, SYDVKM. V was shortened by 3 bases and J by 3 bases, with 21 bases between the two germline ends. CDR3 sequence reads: CASSFPLTLGLHYEQYF. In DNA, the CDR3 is TGTGCCAGCAGTTTTCCTCTGACTTTGGGACTTCACTACGAGCAGTACTTC. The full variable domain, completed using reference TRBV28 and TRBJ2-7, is DVKVTQSSRYLVKRTGEKVFLECVQDMDHENMFWYRQDPGLGLRLIYFSYDVKMKEKGDIPEGYSVSREKKERFSLILESASTNQTSMYLCASSFPLTLGLHYEQYFGPGTRLTVT.

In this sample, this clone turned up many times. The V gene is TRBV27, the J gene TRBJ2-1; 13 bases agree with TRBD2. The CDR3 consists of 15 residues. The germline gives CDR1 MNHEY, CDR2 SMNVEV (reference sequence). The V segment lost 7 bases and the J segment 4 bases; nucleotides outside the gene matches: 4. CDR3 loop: CASIRLAGGYNEQFF. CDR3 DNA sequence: TGTGCCAGCATTCGACTAGCGGGAGGTTACAATGAGCAGTTCTTC.

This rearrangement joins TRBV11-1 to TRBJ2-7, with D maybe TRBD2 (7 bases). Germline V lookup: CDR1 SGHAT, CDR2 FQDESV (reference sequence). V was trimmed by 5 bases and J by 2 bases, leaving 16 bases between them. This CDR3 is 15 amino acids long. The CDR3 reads CASSRGGAGAYEQYF. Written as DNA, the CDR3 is TGTGCCAGCAGCCGTGGGGGGGCCGGGGCCTACGAGCAGTACTTC. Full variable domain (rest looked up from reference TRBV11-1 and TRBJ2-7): EAEVAQSPRYKITEKSQAVAFWCDPISGHATLYWYRQILGQGPELLVQFQDESVVDDSQLPKDRFSAERLKGVDSTLKIQPAELGDSAMYLCASSRGGAGAYEQYFGPGTRLTVT.

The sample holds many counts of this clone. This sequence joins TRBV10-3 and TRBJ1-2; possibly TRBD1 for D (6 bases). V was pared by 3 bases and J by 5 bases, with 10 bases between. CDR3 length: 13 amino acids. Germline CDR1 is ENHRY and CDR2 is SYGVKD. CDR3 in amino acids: CAISEQGDYGYTF. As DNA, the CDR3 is TGTGCCATCAGTGAACAGGGTGATTATGGCTACACCTTC.

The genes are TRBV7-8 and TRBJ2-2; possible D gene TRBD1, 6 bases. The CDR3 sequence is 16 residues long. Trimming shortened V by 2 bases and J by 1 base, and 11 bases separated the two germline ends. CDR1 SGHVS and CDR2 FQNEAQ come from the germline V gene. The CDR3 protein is CASSLLTGMNTGELFF. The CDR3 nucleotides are TGTGCCAGCAGCTTACTAACAGGGATGAACACCGGGGAGCTGTTTTTT. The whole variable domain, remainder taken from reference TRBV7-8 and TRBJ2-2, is GAGVSQSPRYKVAKRGQDVALRCDPISGHVSLFWYQQALGQGPEFLTYFQNEAQLDKSGLPSDRFFAERPEGSVSTLKIQRTQQEDSAVYLCASSLLTGMNTGELFFGEGSRLTVL.

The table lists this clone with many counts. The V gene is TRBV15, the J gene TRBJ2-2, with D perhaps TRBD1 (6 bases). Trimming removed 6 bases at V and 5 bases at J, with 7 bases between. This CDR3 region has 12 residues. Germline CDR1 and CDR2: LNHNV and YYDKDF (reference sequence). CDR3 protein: CATRQGTGELFF. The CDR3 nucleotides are TGTGCCACCAGACAGGGAACCGGGGAGCTGTTTTTT.

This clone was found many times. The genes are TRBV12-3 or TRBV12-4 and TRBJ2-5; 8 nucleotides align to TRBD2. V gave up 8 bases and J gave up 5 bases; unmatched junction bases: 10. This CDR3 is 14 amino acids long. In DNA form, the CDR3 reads TGTGCCAGCGTTCGGGGGGGCCGGGGGGAGACCCAGTACTTC. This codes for CASVRGGRGETQYF.

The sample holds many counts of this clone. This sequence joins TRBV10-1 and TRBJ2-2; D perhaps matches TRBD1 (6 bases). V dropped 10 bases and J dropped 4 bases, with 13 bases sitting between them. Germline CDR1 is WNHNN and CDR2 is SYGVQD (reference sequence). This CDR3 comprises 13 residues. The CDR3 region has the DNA TGCGCCAACACCGGGACAACCACCGGGGAGCTGTTTTTT. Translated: CANTGTTTGELFF.

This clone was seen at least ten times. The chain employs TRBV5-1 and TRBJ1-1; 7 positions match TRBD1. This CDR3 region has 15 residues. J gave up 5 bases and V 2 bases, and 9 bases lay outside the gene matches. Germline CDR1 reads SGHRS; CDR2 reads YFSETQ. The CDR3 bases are TGCGCCAGCAGCTTAAACGACAGGGAAACAACTGAAGCTTTCTTT. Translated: CASSLNDRETTEAFF.

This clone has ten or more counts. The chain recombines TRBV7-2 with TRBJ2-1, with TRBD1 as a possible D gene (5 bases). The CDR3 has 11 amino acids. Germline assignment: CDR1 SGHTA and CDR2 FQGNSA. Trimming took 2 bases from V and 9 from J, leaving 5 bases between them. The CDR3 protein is CASSLRGEQFF. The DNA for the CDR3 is TGTGCCAGCAGCTTAAGGGGTGAGCAGTTCTTC.

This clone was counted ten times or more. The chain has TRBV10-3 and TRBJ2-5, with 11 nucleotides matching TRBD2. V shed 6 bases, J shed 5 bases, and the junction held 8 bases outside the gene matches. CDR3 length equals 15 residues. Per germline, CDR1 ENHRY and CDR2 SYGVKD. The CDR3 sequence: CAIRELAGEGETQYF. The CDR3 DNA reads TGTGCCATCAGAGAACTAGCGGGAGAGGGGGAGACCCAGTACTTC.

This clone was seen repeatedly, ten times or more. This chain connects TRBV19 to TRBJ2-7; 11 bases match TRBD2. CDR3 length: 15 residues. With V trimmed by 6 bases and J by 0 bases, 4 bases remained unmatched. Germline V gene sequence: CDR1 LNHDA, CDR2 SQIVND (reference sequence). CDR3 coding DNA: TGTGCCAGTAGACGGACTAGCGGGCCCTCCTACGAGCAGTACTTC. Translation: CASRRTSGPSYEQYF.

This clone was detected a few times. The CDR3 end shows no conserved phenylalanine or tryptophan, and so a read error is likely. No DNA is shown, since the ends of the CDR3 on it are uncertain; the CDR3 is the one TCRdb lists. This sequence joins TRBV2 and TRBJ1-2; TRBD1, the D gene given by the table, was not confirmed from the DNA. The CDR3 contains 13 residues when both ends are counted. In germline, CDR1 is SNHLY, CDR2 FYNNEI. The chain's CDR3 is CASSWDRDFLVLC.

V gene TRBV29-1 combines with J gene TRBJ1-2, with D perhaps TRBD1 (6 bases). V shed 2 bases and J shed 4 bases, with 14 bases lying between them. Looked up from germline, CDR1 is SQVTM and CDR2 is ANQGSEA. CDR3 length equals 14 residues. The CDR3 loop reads CSVERTAVSYGYTF. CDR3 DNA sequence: TGCAGCGTTGAACGGACAGCCGTCTCCTATGGCTACACCTTC.

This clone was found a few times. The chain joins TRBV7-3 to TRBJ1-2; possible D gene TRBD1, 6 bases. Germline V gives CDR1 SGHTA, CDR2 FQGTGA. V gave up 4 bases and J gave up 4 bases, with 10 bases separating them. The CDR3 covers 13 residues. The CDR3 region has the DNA TGTGCCAGCAGCTCGGACAGCTTCTATGGCTACACCTTC. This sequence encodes CASSSDSFYGYTF.

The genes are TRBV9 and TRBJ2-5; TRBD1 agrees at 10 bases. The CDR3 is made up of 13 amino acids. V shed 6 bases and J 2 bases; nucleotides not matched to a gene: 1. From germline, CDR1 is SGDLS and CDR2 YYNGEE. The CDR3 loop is CASMGQGQETQYF. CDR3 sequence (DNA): TGTGCCAGCATGGGACAGGGGCAAGAGACCCAGTACTTC.

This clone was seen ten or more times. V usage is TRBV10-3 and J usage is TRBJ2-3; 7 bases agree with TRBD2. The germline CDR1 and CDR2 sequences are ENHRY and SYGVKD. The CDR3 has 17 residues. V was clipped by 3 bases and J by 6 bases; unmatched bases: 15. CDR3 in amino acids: CAISDVPVPGGLDTQYF. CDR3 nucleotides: TGTGCCATCAGTGACGTCCCCGTCCCGGGGGGACTCGATACGCAGTATTTT.

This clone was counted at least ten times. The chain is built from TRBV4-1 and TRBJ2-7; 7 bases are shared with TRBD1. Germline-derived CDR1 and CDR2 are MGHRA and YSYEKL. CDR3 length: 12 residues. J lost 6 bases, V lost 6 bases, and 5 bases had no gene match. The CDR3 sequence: CASRSTGLEQYF. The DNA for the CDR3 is TGCGCCAGCAGATCGACAGGGCTCGAGCAGTACTTC.

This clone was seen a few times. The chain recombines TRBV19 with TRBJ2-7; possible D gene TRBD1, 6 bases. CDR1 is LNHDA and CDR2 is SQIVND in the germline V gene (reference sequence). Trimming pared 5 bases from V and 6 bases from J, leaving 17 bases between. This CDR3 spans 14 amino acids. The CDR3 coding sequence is TGTGCCAGTAGTTCGCAGGGGCCTCGCGGCGAGCAGTACTTC. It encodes CASSSQGPRGEQYF.

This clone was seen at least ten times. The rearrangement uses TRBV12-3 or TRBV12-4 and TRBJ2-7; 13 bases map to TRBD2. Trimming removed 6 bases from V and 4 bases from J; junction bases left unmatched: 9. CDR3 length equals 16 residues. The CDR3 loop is CASSYELAGGPYEQYF. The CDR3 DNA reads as TGTGCCAGCAGCTACGAACTAGCGGGAGGGCCATACGAGCAGTACTTC.